This is a list of T cell receptor beta chains from one sample in a study of spatial heterogeneity in lung cancer. One entry per CDR3 protein results from TCRdb running MiXCR on the 5' RACE reads. The table records about 23,000 distinct CDR3 sequences, approximately 4.6% of them present only once. The sample consisted of PBMCs, taken at surgery. The receptors come from a male donor with early-stage non-small cell lung cancer. Both conserved end residues are part of each CDR3. Fields, in order: V gene, J gene, clone size, D gene, CDR3 protein, CDR3 DNA. D genes are given only for firm matches. Clone sizes are given selectively: once, few, many, or a class where the clone is expanded.

V: TRBV14; J: TRBJ2-2; size: many; D: .; CDR3: CASSQAVSDDGELFF; DNA: TGTGCCAGCAGCCAAGCGGTTAGCGATGACGGGGAGCTGTTTTTT
V: TRBV7-2; J: TRBJ2-3; size: medium-sized; D: .; CDR3: CASSLSRSTDTQYF; DNA: TGTGCCAGCAGCTTATCCAGGAGCACAGATACGCAGTATTTT
V: TRBV4-3; J: TRBJ2-5; size: medium-sized; D: .; CDR3: CASSQNPWAKGAQETQYF; DNA: TGCGCCAGCAGCCAAAACCCATGGGCCAAGGGAGCTCAAGAGACCCAGTACTTC
V: TRBV28; J: TRBJ2-3; size: many; D: TRBD2; CDR3: CASSAGLAGAGDTQYF; DNA: TGTGCCAGCAGTGCGGGACTAGCGGGGGCCGGAGATACGCAGTATTTT
V: TRBV12-3/TRBV12-4; J: TRBJ1-1; size: many; D: .; CDR3: CASSPRWGNTEAFF; DNA: TGTGCCAGCAGTCCCCGGTGGGGGAACACTGAAGCTTTCTTT
V: TRBV6-5; J: TRBJ2-7; size: few; D: TRBD1; CDR3: CASSSWDRSSYEQYF; DNA: TGTGCCAGCAGTTCCTGGGACAGGTCCTCCTACGAGCAGTACTTC
V: TRBV4-1; J: TRBJ1-1; size: .; D: .; CDR3: CASSPGRGGRMNTEAFF; DNA: TGCGCCAGCAGCCCCGGGCGAGGGGGAAGGATGAACACTGAAGCTTTCTTT
V: TRBV5-1; J: TRBJ2-2; size: many; D: .; CDR3: CASSEEVGNTGELFF; DNA: TGCGCCAGCAGTGAGGAAGTTGGAAACACCGGGGAGCTGTTTTTT
V: TRBV28; J: TRBJ2-2; size: many; D: .; CDR3: CASSLGPSFGELFF; DNA: TGTGCCAGCAGTTTGGGCCCAAGTTTCGGGGAGCTGTTTTTT
V: TRBV7-8; J: TRBJ2-7; size: many; D: TRBD2; CDR3: CASSLAGTSVFYEQYF; DNA: TGTGCCAGCAGCTTAGCCGGGACTAGCGTTTTCTACGAGCAGTACTTC
V: TRBV19; J: TRBJ2-3; size: many; D: TRBD2; CDR3: CASSITPSGGPGTDTQYF; DNA: TGTGCCAGTAGTATTACCCCTAGCGGGGGGCCGGGCACAGATACGCAGTATTTT
V: TRBV5-6; J: TRBJ2-6; size: many; D: .; CDR3: CASSLQGTTSGANVLTF; DNA: TGTGCCAGCAGCTTGCAGGGTACCACCTCTGGGGCCAACGTCCTGACTTTC
V: TRBV9; J: TRBJ2-5; size: many; D: .; CDR3: CASSVLDGKETQYF; DNA: TGTGCCAGCAGCGTATTGGACGGAAAAGAGACCCAGTACTTC
V: TRBV30; J: TRBJ2-3; size: few; D: .; CDR3: CAWTAGGYTQYF; DNA: TGTGCCTGGACTGCCGGCGGTTATACGCAGTATTTT
V: TRBV6-1; J: TRBJ1-1; size: many; D: .; CDR3: CASSDQVNTEAFF; DNA: TGTGCCAGCAGCGATCAGGTTAACACTGAAGCTTTCTTT
V: TRBV5-4; J: TRBJ2-3; size: many; D: .; CDR3: CASSFDNRGTDTQYF; DNA: TGTGCCAGCAGCTTCGATAACAGAGGCACAGATACGCAGTATTTT
V: TRBV7-6; J: TRBJ2-1; size: many; D: TRBD2; CDR3: CASSLGGLAASYNEQFF; DNA: TGTGCCAGCAGCTTAGGTGGGCTAGCGGCCTCCTACAATGAGCAGTTCTTC
V: TRBV20-1; J: TRBJ2-1; size: many; D: TRBD1; CDR3: CSASLTSTGDREQFF; DNA: TGCAGTGCTAGTCTGACTTCTACAGGGGATCGTGAGCAGTTCTTC
V: TRBV12-3/TRBV12-4; J: TRBJ1-5; size: many; D: .; CDR3: CASSFWRGRWSNQPQHF; DNA: TGTGCCAGCAGTTTCTGGCGAGGGCGGTGGAGCAATCAGCCCCAGCATTTT
V: TRBV28; J: TRBJ2-7; size: many; D: .; CDR3: CASGGSPYEQYF; DNA: TGTGCCAGCGGGGGGTCCCCCTACGAGCAGTACTTC
V: TRBV20-1; J: TRBJ2-5; size: many; D: TRBD2; CDR3: CSARGASGQETQYF; DNA: TGCAGTGCTAGAGGGGCTAGCGGCCAAGAGACCCAGTACTTC
V: TRBV5-1; J: TRBJ2-5; size: many; D: .; CDR3: CASSLMRQETQYF; DNA: TGCGCCAGCAGCTTGATGCGTCAAGAGACCCAGTACTTC
V: TRBV7-2; J: TRBJ2-7; size: few; D: TRBD1; CDR3: CASSQGQGVQYF; DNA: TGTGCCAGCAGCCAAGGACAGGGAGTGCAGTACTTC